Listed here are 24 T cell receptor beta chains from one sample, sequenced in a study of T-cell reconstitution after alpha-beta-depleted transplantation in children. TCRbeta library preparation incorporated unique molecular identifiers. One entry per CDR3 protein, called by TCRdb with MiXCR from the PCR reads. The table lists approximately 650,000 distinct CDR3 sequences, over 10% of them singletons. Sequenced material: PBMCs, taken before TCRalphabeta/CD19-depleted stem cell transplant. The receptors were gathered from a girl aged 2 to 9 with congenital amegakaryocytic thrombocytopenia, due to receive a stem cell transplant.

This clonotype was seen repeatedly, ten times or more. CDR3 sequence reads: CSAMQEYNEQFF. The CDR3 coding sequence is TGCAGTGCTATGCAGGAGTACAATGAGCAGTTCTTC. The genes are TRBV20-1 and TRBJ2-1; D not resolved. This CDR3 contains 12 residues. V shed 4 bases and J shed 4 bases, with 8 bases lying between them. Per germline, CDR1 DFQATT and CDR2 SNEGSKA (reference sequence).

J is TRBJ2-3 and V is TRBV27, with D possibly matching TRBD2 (7 bases). Germline CDR1 reads MNHEY; CDR2 reads SMNVEV (reference sequence). This CDR3 contains 18 residues. The V gene lost 4 bases and the J gene lost 2 bases, with 22 bases spanning the gap. The CDR3 nucleotides are TGTGCCAGCAGTTCCGACCTATTGCGGGGGCCCCCCACAGATACGCAGTATTTT. Translated: CASSSDLLRGPPTDTQYF.

This clonotype was seen repeatedly, ten times or more. This chain connects TRBV12-3 or TRBV12-4 to TRBJ2-3; D ambiguous. This CDR3 contains 14 residues. V was clipped by 6 bases and J by 0 bases, with 10 bases between them. DNA for the CDR3: TGTGCCAGCAGCCCGCGGCAAAGCACAGATACGCAGTATTTT. Translating gives CASSPRQSTDTQYF.

The chain couples TRBV4-2 to TRBJ1-1, with D unclear. The CDR3 runs to 17 residues. Germline CDR1 LGHNA, CDR2 YNFKEQ. The germline V and J ends were trimmed by 4 bases and 1 base, with 19 bases remaining between them. The CDR3 coding sequence is TGTGCCAGCAGCCCAGAGGTAGGCGGCCAACCGAACACTGAAGCTTTCTTT. It encodes CASSPEVGGQPNTEAFF.

The chain couples TRBV21-1 to TRBJ2-1; the table's D gene call, TRBD2, was not cross checked with the DNA. TRBV21-1 is annotated as a pseudogene. The CDR3 spans 16 residues. The CDR3: CASSNRLAGFPNEQFF. The CDR3 nucleotides are TGTGCCAGCAGCAACCGACTAGCGGGATTCCCCAATGAGCAGTTCTTC.

In nucleotides, the CDR3 is TGCAGTGCTGACCCGGGACTAGCGGGAGGGCCGCAAGAGACCCAGTACTTC. This translates into CSADPGLAGGPQETQYF. This chain links TRBV20-1 with TRBJ2-5; 16 nucleotides align to TRBD2. Per germline, CDR1 DFQATT and CDR2 SNEGSKA (reference sequence). The CDR3 runs 17 residues. The V and J ends lost 5 bases and 2 bases, in that order; junction bases with no gene match: 8.

This clonotype appeared a few times. The rearrangement uses TRBV20-1 and TRBJ2-3; D unclear. The germline V and J ends were trimmed by 6 bases and 8 bases, with 21 bases remaining between them. CDR1 and CDR2 from the germline V gene are DFQATT and SNEGSKA (reference sequence). CDR3 length equals 14 residues. In nucleotides, the CDR3 is TGCAGTGCGTGGACCCCTGCGGCCTTTGTTACGCAGTATTTT. Protein: CSAWTPAAFVTQYF.

The sample holds many counts of this clonotype. The J gene is TRBJ2-7, the V gene TRBV21-1. TRBV21-1 is designated a pseudogene. The CDR3 extends over 11 amino acids. The CDR3 here is CASSRPYEQYF. Written as DNA, the CDR3 is TGTGCCAGCAGCCGACCCTACGAGCAGTACTTC.

This clonotype was counted at least ten times. This rearrangement joins TRBV27 to TRBJ2-1; 12 nucleotides match TRBD1. This CDR3 is 14 amino acids long. The V gene end was trimmed by 4 bases and the J gene end by 7 bases; junction bases not matched to a gene: 2. Germline assignment: CDR1 MNHEY and CDR2 SMNVEV (reference sequence). This CDR3 is CASSWGQGANEQFF. CDR3 nucleotides: TGTGCCAGCAGTTGGGGACAGGGGGCAAATGAGCAGTTCTTC.

This chain uses TRBV29-1 with TRBJ1-2; 8 bases line up with TRBD1. Germline-derived CDR1 and CDR2 are SQVTM and ANQGSEA. Trimming cost V 2 bases and J 5 bases; bases outside gene matches: 10. The CDR3 has 15 residues. Here the CDR3 DNA reads TGCAGCGTTGAAAGGCCCACAGGGGGATTGTATGGCTACACCTTC. Translation: CSVERPTGGLYGYTF.

The CDR3 here is CASSLEDEKLFF. In nucleotides, the CDR3 is TGCGCCAGCAGCTTGGAAGATGAAAAACTGTTTTTT. This chain joins TRBV5-1 and TRBJ1-4; no clear D. With 0 bases removed from V and 6 bases from J, the gap between germline ends came to 3 bases. The CDR3 loop spans 12 amino acids. Germline CDR1 SGHRS, CDR2 YFSETQ.

The chain is built from TRBV7-9 and TRBJ1-2; no clear D. Germline CDR1 SEHNR, CDR2 FQNEAQ (reference sequence). This CDR3 contains 15 residues. Trimming cost V 5 bases and J 0 bases, with 13 bases left between them. CDR3 loop: CASSPGSEANYGYTF. CDR3 coding DNA: TGTGCCAGCAGCCCCGGGTCGGAAGCTAACTATGGCTACACCTTC.

This clonotype was found many times. The chain combines TRBV5-1 with TRBJ2-7; D not certain. This CDR3 is 15 amino acids long. V dropped 0 bases and J dropped 1 base, with 11 bases sitting between them. Germline CDR1 and CDR2: SGHRS and YFSETQ. As DNA, the CDR3 is TGCGCCAGCAGCTTGGCTGGCAGGATTTCCTACGAGCAGTACTTC. This sequence encodes CASSLAGRISYEQYF.

This clonotype came up a few times. The chain carries TRBV5-6 and TRBJ1-2, with D maybe TRBD1 (5 bases). Germline values: CDR1 SGHDT, CDR2 YYEEEE. CDR3 length: 14 residues. Between the trimmed V and J ends, which lost 3 bases and 7 bases, there was a span of 16 bases. CDR3 DNA: TGTGCCAGCAGCTCCCAGGGATTTGGGGGTGGCTACACCTTC. This codes for CASSSQGFGGGYTF.

This clonotype has only a few counts. The V and J genes are TRBV5-1 and TRBJ2-7, with D uncertain. CDR3 length: 12 residues. The V end was cut by 2 bases, the J end by 7 bases, with 10 bases between. The germline CDR1 and CDR2 sequences are SGHRS and YFSETQ. The CDR3 coding sequence is TGCGCCAGCAGCTTCATAGCTGGGGAGCAGTACTTC. Protein product: CASSFIAGEQYF.

This clonotype was seen repeatedly, ten times or more. CDR3 coding DNA: TGCAGCGTTGTGGGGTCTAGAAGCACAGATACGCAGTATTTT. Translating gives CSVVGSRSTDTQYF. The chain links TRBV29-1 to TRBJ2-3; D is unresolved. V was shortened by 4 bases and J by 0 bases, with 11 bases between the two germline ends. The CDR3 is made up of 14 amino acids. The germline gives CDR1 SQVTM, CDR2 ANQGSEA.

At least ten counts were recorded for this clonotype. The rearrangement uses TRBV12-3 or TRBV12-4 and TRBJ2-3, with 7 bases aligning to TRBD2. There are 14 residues in the CDR3. V gave up 3 bases and J gave up 0 bases; unmatched junction bases: 0. The CDR3 coding sequence is TGTGCCAGCAGTTTTAGCGGGAGCACAGATACGCAGTATTTT. It is translated as CASSFSGSTDTQYF.

This clonotype has at least ten counts. The CDR3 sequence: CASSLARGSEQFF. CDR3 in DNA: TGTGCCAGCAGTTTAGCCAGGGGAAGTGAGCAGTTCTTC. This sequence joins TRBV12-3 or TRBV12-4 and TRBJ2-1; TRBD1 is a possible D gene (6 bases). The length of the CDR3 is 13 residues. The V end was cut by 0 bases, the J end by 9 bases, with 9 bases between.

As regards this clonotype: With a much larger clone just one base away, this may be a read error. The rearrangement joins TRBV29-1 to TRBJ2-1; D not certain. The J call is uncertain, as TRBJ2-7 better fits the DNA end. Germline V gene lookup returns CDR1 SQVTM and CDR2 ANQGSEA. The CDR3 is 13 residues long. CDR3 DNA: TGCAGCGTTGTCACTCCGTCCTACAATGAGCAGTACTTC. This translates into CSVVTPSYNEQYF.

This clonotype has a handful of counts. The chain recombines TRBV7-2 with TRBJ2-5; 9 bases are a match to TRBD1. There are 16 residues in the CDR3. With 3 bases clipped from V and 3 bases from J, the junction kept 8 bases outside the gene matches. Germline V CDR1 and CDR2: SGHTA, FQGNSA. CDR3 residues: CASSLGTGPGEETQYF. In DNA form, the CDR3 reads TGTGCCAGCAGCTTGGGGACAGGGCCTGGGGAAGAGACCCAGTACTTC.

This clonotype appeared a few times. The V gene is TRBV28, the J gene TRBJ2-5; no firm D call. V shed 4 bases and J shed 4 bases, with 25 bases lying between them. The length of the CDR3 is 18 residues. Germline values: CDR1 MDHEN, CDR2 SYDVKM. The CDR3 sequence: CASSSPAYRSELGETQYF. CDR3 nucleotide sequence: TGTGCCAGCAGTTCCCCCGCTTATAGATCGGAATTGGGAGAGACCCAGTACTTC.

The chain joins TRBV5-1 to TRBJ2-2; the D is unclear. Germline lookup yields CDR1 SGHRS and CDR2 YFSETQ. Trimming removed 4 bases at V and 0 bases at J, with 13 bases between. This CDR3 spans 16 amino acids. CDR3 sequence: CASSLEYRSNTGELFF. The CDR3 DNA follows: TGCGCCAGCAGCCTGGAGTATAGATCGAACACCGGGGAGCTGTTTTTT. Combining the CDR3 with reference TRBV5-1 and TRBJ2-2 gives the whole variable domain KAGVTQTPRYLIKTRGQQVTLSCSPISGHRSVSWYQQTPGQGLQFLFEYFSETQRNKGNFPGRFSGRQFSNSRSEMNVSTLELGDSALYLCASSLEYRSNTGELFFGEGSRLTVL.

The gene calls are TRBV20-1 and TRBJ2-7, with a weak D call TRBD2 (5 bases). CDR3 length: 15 residues. Trimming removed 1 base from V and 0 bases from J, with 13 bases in between. Germline V CDR1 and CDR2: DFQATT, SNEGSKA (reference sequence). This chain's CDR3 is CSARGSAGSSYEQYF. Here the CDR3 DNA reads TGCAGTGCTAGAGGGAGCGCGGGCAGCTCCTACGAGCAGTACTTC.

This clonotype was seen a handful of times. The chain is built from TRBV5-1 and TRBJ2-4; 8 positions match TRBD2. Trimming at V came to 4 bases and at J to 0 bases, leaving 6 bases not matched to a gene. CDR1 is SGHRS, CDR2 YFSETQ, per germline. CDR3 length equals 16 residues. This CDR3 reads CASSPGGGLAKNIQYF. CDR3 DNA sequence: TGCGCCAGCAGCCCGGGGGGGGGATTAGCCAAAAACATTCAGTACTTC.